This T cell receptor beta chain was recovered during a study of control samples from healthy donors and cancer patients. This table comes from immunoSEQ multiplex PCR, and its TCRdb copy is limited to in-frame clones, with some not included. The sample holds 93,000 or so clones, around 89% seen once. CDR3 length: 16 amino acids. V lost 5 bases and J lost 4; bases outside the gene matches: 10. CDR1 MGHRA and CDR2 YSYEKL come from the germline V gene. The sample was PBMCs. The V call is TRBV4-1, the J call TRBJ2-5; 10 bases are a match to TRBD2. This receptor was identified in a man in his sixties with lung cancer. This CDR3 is CASSYLAGGSVETQYF. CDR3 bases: TGCGCCAGCAGCTACTTAGCGGGGGGTTCAGTAGAGACCCAGTACTTC.